This TCR beta chain emerged from a study of cytomegalovirus exposure and HLA in healthy donors. CDR1 is SGHNT, CDR2 YENEEA, per germline. V was shortened by 6 bases and J by 2 bases, with 8 bases between the two germline ends. This CDR3 has 13 amino acids. Study-wide points: Highly shared sequence variants in one cluster were likely a sequencing artifact.

Primers: 60 Vbeta forward and 13 Jbeta reverse. TCRdb keeps only in-frame clones here, not all; method: immunoSEQ multiplex PCR. Here the sample spans 300,000 or so clones, approximately 84% being singletons. Worth noting for this clone: What it binds is not known. The sample has other DNA sequences that encode this CDR3 too.

The chain combines TRBV11-3 with TRBJ1-3, with D maybe TRBD1 (6 bases). Sequenced input: PBMCs. The TCR sequence derives from a woman between 40 and 50 years old in good health and CMV-seropositive. This CDR3 is CASRPGAGNTIYF. The CDR3 nucleotides read TGTGCCAGCAGGCCAGGGGCTGGAAACACCATATATTTT.